Listed here are 20 T cell receptor beta chains from one sample, sequenced in a study of shared clonotypes between healthy human individuals. Clones were read by immunoSEQ multiplex PCR, and TCRdb kept only the in-frame ones, dropping some. The profile shows more than 2 million clones, roughly 95% of them singletons. CD8 cells classed as naive were CD45RO-negative and positively selected for CCR7, excluding terminally differentiated effector memory CD45RA+ cells. The specimen sequenced was naive CD8+ T cells sorted from blood. The receptors originated from a man aged 18-30 years in good health.

The genes are TRBV27 and TRBJ1-1, with TRBD1 matching 8 bases. Germline assignment: CDR1 MNHEY and CDR2 SMNVEV (reference sequence). V lost 6 bases to trimming and J lost 5 bases; unmatched junction nucleotides: 11. CDR3 size: 15 residues. DNA of the CDR3: TGTGCCAGCAGCTGGGCAGGGGGCGTTAGGACTGAAGCTTTCTTT. It encodes CASSWAGGVRTEAFF.

The V and J genes are TRBV6-1 and TRBJ2-7; D possibly matches TRBD1 or TRBD2 (5 bases each). Trimming left V 4 bases short and J 2 bases short, with 18 bases between. The CDR3 totals 16 residues. Looked up from germline, CDR1 is MNHNS and CDR2 is SASEGT. DNA for the CDR3: TGTGCCAGCAGTGGATTGAACGACGGGGCTGCCTACGAGCAGTACTTC. It specifies CASSGLNDGAAYEQYF.

The chain recombines TRBV5-1 with TRBJ2-3, with D possibly matching TRBD2 (6 bases). Germline V CDR1 and CDR2: SGHRS, YFSETQ. Trimming took off 0 bases at V and 0 bases at J, with 14 bases between the two ends. There are 17 residues in the CDR3. The CDR3 sequence: CASSLGTTEPSTDTQYF. In nucleotides, the CDR3 is TGCGCCAGCAGCTTGGGGACTACCGAGCCTAGCACAGATACGCAGTATTTT.

This sequence joins TRBV7-6 and TRBJ1-3; 8 nucleotides agree with TRBD1. CDR1 and CDR2 from the germline V gene are SGHVS and FNYEAQ. The V and J ends lost 2 bases and 1 base, in that order; junction bases with no gene match: 10. This CDR3 spans 18 amino acids. CDR3 nucleotides: TGTGCCAGCAGCTTATTACCTTGGGACAGGAGGTCTGGAAACACCATATATTTT. This encodes CASSLLPWDRRSGNTIYF.

V gene TRBV10-1 combines with J gene TRBJ2-3; 9 bases line up with TRBD1. J was trimmed by 2 bases and V by 1 base; bases with no gene match: 4. Germline loops: CDR1 WNHNN, CDR2 SYGVQD (reference sequence). This CDR3 is built from 16 residues. Here the CDR3 reads CASSEFGTGYTDTQYF. The CDR3, as DNA: TGCGCCAGCAGTGAGTTTGGGACAGGGTACACAGATACGCAGTATTTT.

The J gene is TRBJ2-6, the V gene TRBV6-6; the D is unclear. CDR1 and CDR2 from the germline V gene are MNHNY and SVGAGI (reference sequence). V was trimmed by 5 bases and J by 2 bases, leaving 10 bases between them. CDR3 size: 15 residues. This chain's CDR3 is CASSPHGAGANVLTF. The CDR3 nucleotides read TGTGCCAGCAGTCCCCATGGGGCTGGGGCCAACGTCCTGACTTTC.

CDR3 DNA: TGTGCCAGCAGCGTAGGACGAGCCTCCTACAATGAGCAGTTCTTC. Encoded protein: CASSVGRASYNEQFF. The gene calls are TRBV9 and TRBJ2-1, with D unclear. Germline V gene lookup returns CDR1 SGDLS and CDR2 YYNGEE. CDR3 length: 15 amino acids. The ends were cut back, 0 bases at V and 0 bases at J, with 7 bases in the middle.

The CDR3 sequence is CASSLRSRNTEAFF. The CDR3 bases are TGTGCCAGCAGCTTGAGATCCAGGAACACTGAAGCTTTCTTT. This chain links TRBV5-6 with TRBJ1-1; the D is unclear. Germline-derived CDR1 and CDR2 are SGHDT and YYEEEE. Trimming stripped 1 base from V and 1 base from J, with 8 bases between. There are 14 residues in the CDR3.

This chain joins TRBV4-1 and TRBJ2-1; D is unresolved. CDR1 MGHRA and CDR2 YSYEKL come from the germline V gene. The CDR3 sequence is 12 residues long. Trimming stripped 3 bases from V and 9 bases from J, with 9 bases between. The CDR3 spells CASSHSWSEQFF. CDR3 coding DNA: TGCGCCAGCAGCCATTCTTGGAGTGAGCAGTTCTTC.

The V gene is TRBV10-2, the J gene TRBJ2-3; perhaps D is TRBD1 or TRBD2 (6 bases each). The germline V and J ends were trimmed by 2 bases and 0 bases, with 21 bases remaining between them. Germline assignment: CDR1 WSHSY and CDR2 SAAADI. CDR3 size: 19 residues. CDR3 sequence (DNA): TGCGCCAGCAGTGAGGTGAGGAGGACAGCGGGCCTTAGCACAGATACGCAGTATTTT. Amino acids: CASSEVRRTAGLSTDTQYF.

This chain joins TRBV6-5 and TRBJ2-7; 7 bases align to TRBD1. Germline values: CDR1 MNHEY, CDR2 SVGAGI. This CDR3 is built from 14 residues. Trimming removed 0 bases from V and 4 bases from J; junction bases left unmatched: 3. The chain's CDR3 is CASSYSPGGYEQYF. The CDR3 DNA reads TGTGCCAGCAGTTACTCACCAGGGGGATACGAGCAGTACTTC.

The chain couples TRBV2 to TRBJ2-7; D assignment may be TRBD1 or TRBD2 (7 bases each). The length of the CDR3 is 14 residues. The germline V gene has CDR1 SNHLY and CDR2 FYNNEI. V lost 10 bases to trimming and J lost 2 bases, with 18 bases between them. The CDR3, as DNA: TGTGCCACCGTGGGGGGGACAGAGACCTACGAGCAGTACTTC. Translated, it gives CATVGGTETYEQYF.

The chain links TRBV27 to TRBJ2-1; D is undetermined. Trimming left V 3 bases short and J 10 bases short, with 13 bases between. The CDR3 is 13 residues long. Germline V gene sequence: CDR1 MNHEY, CDR2 SMNVEV (reference sequence). The CDR3 coding sequence is TGTGCCAGCAGTTTTGCCGGAGATAGGGAGCAGTTCTTC. Translated: CASSFAGDREQFF.

This chain joins TRBV30 and TRBJ2-1, with a tentative D call TRBD2 (6 bases). V lost 2 bases and J lost 0, with 11 bases in between. This CDR3 comprises 15 residues. Per the germline V gene, CDR1 is GTSNPN and CDR2 is SVGIG (reference sequence). CDR3 DNA: TGTGCCTGGAGTTCGGGGGTAGCCTCCTACAATGAGCAGTTCTTC. Residues: CAWSSGVASYNEQFF. The variable domain in full, completed from reference TRBV30 and TRBJ2-1, reads SQTIHQWPATLVQPVGSPLSLECTVEGTSNPNLYWYRQAAGRGLQLLFYSVGIGQISSEVPQNLSASRPQDRQFILSSKKLLLSDSGFYLCAWSSGVASYNEQFFGPGTRLTVL.

The chain uses TRBV7-8 and TRBJ2-7, with D unresolved. Trimming removed 2 bases at V and 2 bases at J, with 4 bases between. The length of the CDR3 is 12 residues. CDR1 SGHVS and CDR2 FQNEAQ come from the germline V gene. The CDR3 DNA sequence: TGTGCCAGCAGCTTACTTACCTACGAGCAGTACTTC. This translates into CASSLLTYEQYF.

As for this clone: This same CDR3 is encoded by further DNA sequences in the sample. The chain links TRBV28 to TRBJ2-1; possibly TRBD2 for D (5 bases). Germline lookup yields CDR1 MDHEN and CDR2 SYDVKM. Deletions cut 3 bases from V and 7 bases from J, with 7 bases between. The CDR3 runs 12 residues. DNA of the CDR3: TGTGCCAGCAGTTTCCGGGGTAATGAGCAGTTCTTC. Amino acid sequence: CASSFRGNEQFF.

The V call is TRBV19, the J call TRBJ1-5; no reliable D call. Deletions cut 3 bases from V and 3 bases from J, with 9 bases between. The germline V gene has CDR1 LNHDA and CDR2 SQIVND (reference sequence). This CDR3 region has 14 residues. The CDR3 sequence is CASSIRGINQPQHF. DNA of the CDR3: TGTGCCAGTAGTATTCGGGGAATCAATCAGCCCCAGCATTTT.

The V and J genes are TRBV5-1 and TRBJ1-4; tentatively, D is TRBD1 (5 bases). V dropped 0 bases and J dropped 8 bases, with 8 bases sitting between them. The CDR3 runs 13 residues. CDR1 is SGHRS and CDR2 is YFSETQ in the germline V gene. The CDR3 is CASSLVRGEKLFF. CDR3 bases: TGCGCCAGCAGCTTGGTACGGGGGGAAAAACTGTTTTTT.

The chain uses TRBV7-2 and TRBJ2-7; TRBD2 agrees at 10 bases. Losses at the gene ends were 1 base for V and 9 bases for J; bases not matched to a gene: 12. The CDR3 loop spans 16 amino acids. Germline CDR1 SGHTA, CDR2 FQGNSA. The CDR3 coding sequence is TGTGCCAGCAGCTTAGATATGGCTGGTCTAGCGGGAGTGCAGTACTTC. Encoded protein: CASSLDMAGLAGVQYF.

The rearrangement uses TRBV5-1 and TRBJ2-4, with a tentative D call TRBD1 (5 bases). The germline V gene has CDR1 SGHRS and CDR2 YFSETQ. This CDR3 has 16 residues. The V end was cut by 1 base, the J end by 5 bases, with 16 bases between. The CDR3 nucleotides are TGCGCCAGCAGCTTGTTCCCAGGGCGCGGCGAAAACATTCAGTACTTC. Its protein is CASSLFPGRGENIQYF.